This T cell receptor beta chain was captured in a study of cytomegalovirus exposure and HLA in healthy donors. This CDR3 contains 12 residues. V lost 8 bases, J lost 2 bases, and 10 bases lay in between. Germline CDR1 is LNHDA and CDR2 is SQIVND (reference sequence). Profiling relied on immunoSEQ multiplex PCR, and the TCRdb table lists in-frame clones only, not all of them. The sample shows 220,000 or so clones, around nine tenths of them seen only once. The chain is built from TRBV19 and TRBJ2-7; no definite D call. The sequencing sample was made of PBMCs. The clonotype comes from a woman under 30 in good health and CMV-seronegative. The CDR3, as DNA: TGTGCCAGTTCTGGCGGCCCCTACGAGCAGTACTTC. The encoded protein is CASSGGPYEQYF.